A selection of T cell receptor beta chains follows, all from one sample in a study of blood T cell repertoires in COVID-19. Sequenced by immunoSEQ multiplex PCR; TCRdb stores in-frame clones only, minus some. The data show about 57,000 clones, around 80% seen once. Sequences were obtained from peripheral blood. The receptors originated from a woman of 80 years or more with acute or convalescent COVID-19. CDR3s include the opening cysteine and the closing phenylalanine or tryptophan. Clone size is shown for a subset of rows, as once, few, many or a class of expanded clone.

>TRBV27|TRBJ1-2|-
CASSNPGQGLYGYTF
>TRBV24-1|TRBJ2-3|-
CATSEGQNFADTQYF
>TRBV18|TRBJ1-1|-
CASSPKTGRLEAFF
>TRBV4-1|TRBJ2-1|-
CASSQVQRDNEQFF
>TRBV2|TRBJ2-7|once
CASSPQVYEQYF
>TRBV29-1|TRBJ2-7|many
CSVEVGQGAPEQYF
>TRBV15|TRBJ2-7|-
CATSRDRNRGFYEQYF
>TRBV2|TRBJ2-3|-
CASRSTGLTDTQYF
>TRBV30|TRBJ1-6|few
CAWSIQGGGSPLHF
>TRBV19|TRBJ2-2|once
CASSIYRGENTGELFF
>TRBV6-5|TRBJ1-5|-
CASSGPNQPQHF
>TRBV18|TRBJ1-2|-
CASSPDSYGYTF
>TRBV19|TRBJ1-2|-
CASSIGGPSPNYGYTF
>TRBV30|TRBJ1-6|-
CAWSKQGNSPLHF
>TRBV6-5|TRBJ1-3|-
CASRSGHGSGNTIYF
>TRBV19|TRBJ2-7|-
CASSKRLAGTENYEQYF
>TRBV11-2|TRBJ1-2|-
CASSPFPGRGTSNYGYTF
>TRBV27|TRBJ1-6|-
CASSFLRVGNNSPLHF
>TRBV5-6|TRBJ2-1|once
CASSLWSGGRNEQFF
>TRBV5-4|TRBJ2-7|-
CASSMDRGRGYEQYF
>TRBV5-1|TRBJ1-5|-
CASSLDDGTGDQPQHF
>TRBV7-9|TRBJ2-1|-
CASSPPRTSGRVHEQFF
>TRBV5-1|TRBJ2-5|few
CASSLVVQETQYF
>TRBV24-1|TRBJ1-5|-
CATSDGTDNQPQHF
>TRBV10-3|TRBJ2-3|once
CAIKKGGDTQYF
>TRBV13|TRBJ1-6|-
CASSLGGRAYNSPLHF
>TRBV5-8|TRBJ2-1|-
CASSLTSGSSYNEQFF
>TRBV13|TRBJ2-5|-
CASSPRTSGETQYF
>TRBV19|TRBJ1-5|once
CASNKGQGDGNQPQHF